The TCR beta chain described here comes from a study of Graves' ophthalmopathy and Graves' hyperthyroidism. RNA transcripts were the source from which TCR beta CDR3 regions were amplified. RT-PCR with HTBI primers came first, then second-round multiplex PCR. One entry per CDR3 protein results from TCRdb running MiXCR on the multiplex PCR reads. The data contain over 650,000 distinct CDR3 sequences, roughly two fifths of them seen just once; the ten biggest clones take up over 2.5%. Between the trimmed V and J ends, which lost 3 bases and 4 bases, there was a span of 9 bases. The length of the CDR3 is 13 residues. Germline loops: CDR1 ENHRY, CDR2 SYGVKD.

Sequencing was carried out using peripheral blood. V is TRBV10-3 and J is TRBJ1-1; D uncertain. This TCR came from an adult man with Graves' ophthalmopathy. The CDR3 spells CAISDTRGTEAFF. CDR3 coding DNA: TGTGCCATCAGTGACACCCGGGGCACTGAAGCTTTCTTT.